Below are 14 T cell receptor beta chains sequenced from a single sample in a study of Ad26.COV2.S vaccination and SARS-CoV-2 variants. Sample treatment: 15 to 20 received Ad26.COV2.S at low or high dose, single or two shots; roughly five received placebo; per-sample allocation not given. Specimen acquisition occurred on day 63 following the initial vaccine or placebo injection. Here immunoSEQ multiplex PCR was the method, and the copy in TCRdb shows in-frame clones only, minus some. The sample has about 480,000 clones; roughly 87% are singletons. Here the sequenced sample was peripheral blood, taken in a trial of Ad26.COV2.S vaccine versus placebo. The receptors derive from a person aged 18-60 years who received the Ad26.COV2.S COVID-19 vaccine or a placebo.

In this sample, this clone turned up once. The rearrangement links TRBV5-8 to TRBJ1-1, with 8 bases matching TRBD1. The germline V gene has CDR1 SGHTS and CDR2 YDEGEE. V dropped 6 bases and J dropped 7; count of bases not matched to a gene: 11. CDR3 length: 14 residues. CDR3 bases: TGTGCCAGCAACTACAGGGACAGGAGATATGAAGCTTTCTTT. Amino acid sequence: CASNYRDRRYEAFF. The entire variable domain, with the rest obtained from reference TRBV5-8 and TRBJ1-1, is as follows: EAGVTQSPTHLIKTRGQQATLRCSPISGHTSVYWYQQALGLGLQFLLWYDEGEERNRGNFPPRFSGRQFPNYSSELNVNALELEDSALYLCASNYRDRRYEAFFGQGTRLTVV.

V is TRBV9 and J is TRBJ1-6; D is undetermined. The germline CDR1 and CDR2 sequences are SGDLS and YYNGEE. This CDR3 is 15 amino acids long. The germline V and J ends were trimmed by 0 bases and 16 bases, with 20 bases remaining between them. The CDR3 region is CASSVGGHLGSMLHF. CDR3 sequence (DNA): TGTGCCAGCAGCGTAGGCGGGCACCTCGGCAGTATGCTCCACTTT.

This chain uses TRBV9 with TRBJ1-4; D not certain. Germline CDR1 is SGDLS and CDR2 is YYNGEE. The CDR3 extends over 14 amino acids. V was cut by 2 bases and J by 3 bases, with 8 bases left in between. In DNA, the CDR3 is TGTGCCAGCAGCGTCGGCACAGCTAATGAAAAACTGTTTTTT. Residues: CASSVGTANEKLFF. The variable domain in full, completed from reference TRBV9 and TRBJ1-4, reads DSGVTQTPKHLITATGQRVTLRCSPRSGDLSVYWYQQSLDQGLQFLIQYYNGEERAKGNILERFSAQQFPDLHSELNLSSLELGDSALYFCASSVGTANEKLFFGSGTQLSVL.

The chain employs TRBV27 and TRBJ2-1; maybe TRBD2 (6 bases). The CDR3 is 14 amino acids. Per the germline V gene, CDR1 is MNHEY and CDR2 is SMNVEV (reference sequence). V dropped 11 bases and J dropped 4 bases, with 18 bases sitting between them. The chain's CDR3 is CAPRGGAGYNEQFF. CDR3 nucleotide sequence: TGTGCCCCCCGAGGCGGGGCGGGGTACAATGAGCAGTTCTTC.

The chain carries TRBV6-5 and TRBJ2-7, with unresolved D. V was cut by 2 bases and J by 3 bases, with 14 bases left in between. The CDR3 spans 15 residues. Germline V lookup: CDR1 MNHEY, CDR2 SVGAGI. CDR3: CASSYGVGGVYEQYF. The CDR3 nucleotides are TGTGCCAGCAGTTACGGTGTTGGTGGGGTCTACGAGCAGTACTTC.

The gene calls are TRBV6-5 and TRBJ2-7; TRBD1 might be the D (5 bases). The V and J ends lost 6 bases and 6 bases respectively, with 9 bases between them. The CDR3 length is 11 residues. From germline, CDR1 is MNHEY and CDR2 SVGAGI. The DNA for the CDR3 is TGTGCCAGCAGAGTAGGGGTCGAGCAGTACTTC. Translated: CASRVGVEQYF.

CDR3 sequence reads: CASSQVRDGELFF. The CDR3 DNA reads as TGTGCCAGCAGCCAAGTACGGGACGGGGAGCTGTTTTTT. The chain links TRBV7-3 to TRBJ2-2, with D perhaps matching TRBD2 (5 bases). Germline V gene sequence: CDR1 SGHTA, CDR2 FQGTGA. This CDR3 has 13 amino acids. Trimming took off 5 bases at V and 7 bases at J, with 11 bases between the two ends.

J is TRBJ1-1 and V is TRBV27; D unclear. The CDR3 loop spans 15 amino acids. V was shortened by 4 bases and J by 0 bases, with 12 bases between the two germline ends. Germline V CDR1 and CDR2: MNHEY, SMNVEV (reference sequence). DNA for the CDR3: TGTGCCAGCAGTTCGGTGGACGGGATGAACACTGAAGCTTTCTTT. This sequence encodes CASSSVDGMNTEAFF.

In regard to this clone: The sample has other DNA sequences that encode this CDR3 too. The CDR3 region is CASSLGISYEQYF. As DNA, the CDR3 is TGTGCCAGCAGTTTGGGTATCTCCTACGAGCAGTACTTC. The chain carries TRBV12-3 or TRBV12-4 and TRBJ2-7; D gene uncertain. This CDR3 spans 13 amino acids. Trimming took off 3 bases at V and 0 bases at J, with 6 bases between the two ends.

This clone came up once. V usage is TRBV6-5 and J usage is TRBJ1-1, with no clear D. The CDR3 length is 14 residues. Trimming shortened V by 7 bases and J by 0 bases, and 12 bases separated the two germline ends. In germline, CDR1 is MNHEY, CDR2 SVGAGI. CDR3 DNA: TGTGCCAGCAAAAAGGGCTTCATGAACACTGAAGCTTTCTTT. It is translated as CASKKGFMNTEAFF.

The rearrangement joins TRBV18 to TRBJ1-1, with no clear D. This CDR3 is built from 12 residues. Looked up from germline, CDR1 is KGHSH and CDR2 is LQKENI. The V gene lost 4 bases and the J gene lost 1 base, with 4 bases spanning the gap. The CDR3 protein is CASSHSNTEAFF. In DNA form, the CDR3 reads TGTGCCAGCTCACATTCGAACACTGAAGCTTTCTTT.

V is TRBV6-2 or TRBV6-3 and J is TRBJ1-5; 7 bases are shared with TRBD1. Trimming took 5 bases from V and 0 from J; bases not matched to a gene: 10. This CDR3 is 17 amino acids long. Germline CDR1 reads MNHEY; CDR2 reads SVGEGT. Here the CDR3 DNA reads TGTGCCAGCAGTGGTGACAGGGCCCCGCGTAGCAATCAGCCCCAGCATTTT. Amino acids: CASSGDRAPRSNQPQHF.

V and J are TRBV7-9 and TRBJ2-7, with D perhaps TRBD1 or TRBD2 (5 bases each). Deletions cut 1 base from V and 5 bases from J, with 9 bases between. The CDR3 length is 13 residues. Per germline, CDR1 SEHNR and CDR2 FQNEAQ (reference sequence). CDR3 loop: CASSLGGTHEQYF. In DNA, the CDR3 is TGTGCCAGCAGCTTAGGAGGGACCCACGAGCAGTACTTC.

The rearrangement links TRBV5-4 to TRBJ1-3; tentative D call: TRBD1 (5 bases). CDR3 size: 15 residues. Germline-derived CDR1 and CDR2 are SGHNT and YYREEE (reference sequence). V was clipped by 0 bases and J by 0 bases, with 7 bases between them. The CDR3 DNA reads as TGTGCCAGCAGCTTGGCTGGGACCTCTGGAAACACCATATATTTT. Translation: CASSLAGTSGNTIYF.